This T cell receptor beta chain was obtained from a study of identifying expanded T cells in peripheral blood. Repertoires were generated with immunoSEQ multiplex PCR, while TCRdb's copy carries only in-frame clones and drops some. The sample holds 120,000 or so clones, 84% seen once. V lost 4 bases, J lost 3 bases, and 16 bases lay in between. The CDR3 extends over 16 amino acids. Germline-derived CDR1 and CDR2 are LNHDA and SQIVND (reference sequence). The TCR comes from a person aged 18 to 70 in good health. The V gene is TRBV19, the J gene TRBJ2-4, with D hard to call. Material for sequencing was blood. The CDR3 nucleotides are TGTGCCAGTAGTACAATGGACGGCGCCGGCAAAAACATTCAGTACTTC. Protein: CASSTMDGAGKNIQYF. Looking up the rest from reference TRBV19 and TRBJ2-4 gives the full variable domain: DGGITQSPKYLFRKEGQNVTLSCEQNLNHDAMYWYRQDPGQGLRLIYYSQIVNDFQKGDIAEGYSVSREKKESFPLTVTSAQKNPTAFYLCASSTMDGAGKNIQYFGAGTRLSVL.